This TCR beta chain was obtained from a study of response to subunit inactivated influenza vaccine. This CDR3 has 16 amino acids. V trimming: 0 bases; J trimming: 2 bases; junction bases outside the gene matches: 7. Looked up from germline, CDR1 is SGHRS and CDR2 is YFSETQ. TCRdb fed the RT-PCR reads into MiXCR, producing one record per CDR3 protein. The table shows 400,000 to 550,000 distinct CDR3 sequences, with around 25% occurring only once. This specimen was CD4+ T cells sorted from PBMCs, taken 5 days after vaccination. The clonotype originates from a man between 45 and 60 years old who received an inactivated influenza vaccine. The V call is TRBV5-1, the J call TRBJ2-7, with 8 positions matching TRBD2. The DNA of the CDR3 is TGCGCCAGCAGCTTGGAACCCAGCGGGGGTACCTACGAGCAGTACTTC. The encoded protein is CASSLEPSGGTYEQYF.